The sequence of this TCR beta chain was determined in a study of response to subunit inactivated influenza vaccine. Regarding the study as a whole: It was the authors' suggestion that each seasonal influenza vaccination recruits few new T cells.

One entry per CDR3 protein results from TCRdb running MiXCR on the RT-PCR reads. This table holds about 530,000 distinct CDR3 sequences, 12% found once. Notes on this clonotype: Its antigen is not identified.

V lost 1 base and J lost 2; bases outside the gene matches: 4. This CDR3 spans 14 amino acids. Per germline, CDR1 GTSNPN and CDR2 SVGIG (reference sequence). V gene TRBV30 combines with J gene TRBJ2-7; 8 bases align to TRBD2. Sequenced material: PBMCs from blood, taken on the day of vaccination. The receptor was isolated from a man between 50 and 59 years old who received an inactivated influenza vaccine. Written as DNA, the CDR3 is TGTGCCTGGAGTGAGGGGACTAGGCCCTACGAGCAGTACTTC. Amino acid sequence: CAWSEGTRPYEQYF.